This TCR beta chain was sequenced during a study of blood T cell repertoires in COVID-19. Study-level background: The samples span acute and convalescent COVID-19 from the United States, Italy and Spain. In each case, the material was cDNA or gDNA derived from T cells, B-cell-depleted T cells, or PBMCs.

In the authors' methods: Reference gene primer amplification gave nucleated cell count estimates. Some clones are missing from TCRdb's copy, which holds only in-frame ones; the method was immunoSEQ multiplex PCR. V and J calls and clone size follow that table, whereas D and trimming were derived from the DNA. The table includes about 18,000 clones, approximately 90% detected once. Germline values: CDR1 SNHLY, CDR2 FYNNEI. The CDR3 totals 15 residues. With V trimmed by 5 bases and J by 5 bases, 4 bases remained unmatched. V gene TRBV2 combines with J gene TRBJ2-3, with 13 positions matching TRBD2. This clonotype was sampled from a human donor in a cohort sampled during active COVID-19. Input material: peripheral blood. CDR3 sequence: CASSPGLAGVDTQYF. In nucleotides, the CDR3 is TGTGCCAGCAGTCCTGGACTAGCGGGAGTAGATACGCAGTATTTT.